Presented here are 3 T cell receptor beta chains from one specimen sequenced in a study of cytomegalovirus exposure and HLA in healthy donors. The PCR had 60 Vbeta and 13 Jbeta primers. Sequencing was performed with immunoSEQ multiplex PCR; in TCRdb, only in-frame clones are kept and a portion is missing. The repertoire holds some 110,000 clones, with roughly 80% as singletons. The sample taken for sequencing was PBMCs. Receptors were obtained from a woman aged 35 to 49 in good health and CMV-seronegative.

The chain carries TRBV10-3 and TRBJ2-4; 12 bases map to TRBD2. Germline lookup yields CDR1 ENHRY and CDR2 SYGVKD. With V trimmed by 2 bases and J by 0 bases, 17 bases remained unmatched. This CDR3 has 22 amino acids. The DNA for the CDR3 is TGTGCCATCAGTGAGGCTGTTCTGCCGGGACTAGCGGGTACGCTAGCCAAAAACATTCAGTACTTC. Its translation is CAISEAVLPGLAGTLAKNIQYF.

This clone was observed a few times. The chain joins TRBV27 to TRBJ2-1; TRBD2 matches 8 bases. CDR3 length: 16 residues. The germline gives CDR1 MNHEY, CDR2 SMNVEV (reference sequence). V shed 4 bases, J shed 3 bases, and the junction held 8 bases outside the gene matches. CDR3 in amino acids: CASSYSSGFNYNEQFF. The CDR3 coding sequence is TGTGCCAGCAGTTACTCTAGCGGGTTTAACTACAATGAGCAGTTCTTC.

The chain joins TRBV5-1 to TRBJ1-5; no clear D. Trimming pared 5 bases from V and 4 bases from J, leaving 10 bases between. The germline CDR1 and CDR2 sequences are SGHRS and YFSETQ. The CDR3 has 13 amino acids. CDR3 sequence reads: CASRGEGNQPQHF. For the CDR3, the DNA is TGCGCCAGCAGGGGCGAGGGTAATCAGCCCCAGCATTTT. The complete variable domain, with remaining parts taken from reference TRBV5-1 and TRBJ1-5, reads KAGVTQTPRYLIKTRGQQVTLSCSPISGHRSVSWYQQTPGQGLQFLFEYFSETQRNKGNFPGRFSGRQFSNSRSEMNVSTLELGDSALYLCASRGEGNQPQHFGDGTRLSIL.